This T cell receptor beta chain was identified during a study of early T cells in non-severe SARS-CoV-2 infection. The overall study: Unsorted whole blood bulk RNA was sequenced, with unpaired chains.

Germline values: CDR1 ENHRY, CDR2 SYGVKD. The CDR3 has 16 residues. Trimming pared 0 bases from V and 4 bases from J, leaving 15 bases between. Attachment of unique molecular identifiers to individual cDNA molecules was performed. TCRdb independently ran MiXCR on the 5' RACE reads; one entry per CDR3 protein. The sample has fewer than 55,000 distinct CDR3 sequences; less than 8.5% are singletons. The clonotype was recovered from an adult who was a healthcare worker with PCR-confirmed SARS-CoV-2 infection or an uninfected control (not recorded which). What was sequenced was whole blood. The chain carries TRBV10-3 and TRBJ1-2, with D maybe TRBD1 (5 bases). CDR3 sequence reads: CAISESSPNGGYGYTF. The CDR3 DNA sequence: TGTGCCATCAGTGAGTCTTCCCCGAACGGGGGCTATGGCTACACCTTC.